The 26 T cell receptor beta chains given below trace back to one sample, sequenced in a study of blood T cell repertoires in COVID-19. Repertoires were generated with immunoSEQ multiplex PCR, while TCRdb's copy carries only in-frame clones and drops some. The table shows 330,000 or so clones, with around 87% occurring only once. Material: PBMCs or T cells enriched from blood (not recorded which). The receptors originated from a man aged 35 to 55 in a cohort exposed to, infected with or recovered from COVID-19 (not recorded which).

The chain carries TRBV28 and TRBJ2-1; D may be TRBD1 (6 bases). Trimming cost V 1 base and J 2 bases, with 9 bases left between them. The CDR3 runs 15 residues. Germline CDR1 is MDHEN and CDR2 is SYDVKM. CDR3 protein: CASSLLGDTYNEQFF. CDR3 DNA sequence: TGTGCCAGCAGTTTATTGGGGGACACCTACAATGAGCAGTTCTTC.

For the CDR3, the DNA is TGTGCCAGCAGTGGAAGCGGGGCCTACAATGAGCAGTTCTTC. As protein: CASSGSGAYNEQFF. The chain carries TRBV25-1 and TRBJ2-1, with 7 bases aligning to TRBD2. The V gene end was trimmed by 4 bases and the J gene end by 2 bases; junction bases not matched to a gene: 2. The CDR3 is 14 amino acids. CDR1 is MGHDK, CDR2 SYGVNS, per germline.

The V and J genes are TRBV6-5 and TRBJ1-2; possible D gene TRBD1, 6 bases. V was trimmed by 2 bases and J by 2 bases, leaving 6 bases between them. The CDR3 length is 13 residues. In germline, CDR1 is MNHEY, CDR2 SVGAGI. The CDR3 is CASSYTGNYGYTF. The CDR3 bases are TGTGCCAGCAGTTACACAGGGAACTATGGCTACACCTTC.

Remarks on this clone: In the same sample, other DNA sequences code for this CDR3. The chain combines TRBV24-1 with TRBJ1-2; D is uncertain. Deletions cut 2 bases from V and 4 bases from J, with 4 bases between. This CDR3 has 12 residues. Germline CDR1 KGHDR, CDR2 SFDVKD. CDR3 in amino acids: CATSDSSYGYTF. CDR3 DNA sequence: TGTGCCACCAGTGATTCGTCCTATGGCTACACCTTC.

The genes are TRBV27 and TRBJ2-7; TRBD2 matches at 12 bases. V dropped 2 bases and J dropped 5; count of bases not matched to a gene: 4. Germline CDR1 is MNHEY and CDR2 is SMNVEV (reference sequence). The CDR3 spans 15 residues. CDR3 in amino acids: CASSLLAGGPDEQYF. As DNA, the CDR3 is TGTGCCAGCAGTTTACTAGCGGGAGGGCCTGACGAGCAGTACTTC.

V usage is TRBV2 and J usage is TRBJ1-4; 10 bases line up with TRBD1. CDR1 and CDR2 from the germline V gene are SNHLY and FYNNEI. This CDR3 spans 17 amino acids. Trimming took 7 bases from V and 0 from J; bases not matched to a gene: 8. CDR3 DNA: TGTGCCAGCAATGGACAGGGGGGTTCAACAACTAATGAAAAACTGTTTTTT. Its translation: CASNGQGGSTTNEKLFF.

This chain joins TRBV28 and TRBJ2-1; D gene ambiguous. Trimming shortened V by 3 bases and J by 1 base, and 7 bases separated the two germline ends. The CDR3 runs to 14 residues. Germline V gives CDR1 MDHEN, CDR2 SYDVKM. The CDR3 coding sequence is TGTGCCAGCAGTTTTGCAGATTCCTACAATGAGCAGTTCTTC. Encoded protein: CASSFADSYNEQFF.

This rearrangement joins TRBV11-2 to TRBJ1-6, with TRBD1 matching 8 bases. The V gene end was trimmed by 5 bases and the J gene end by 10 bases; junction bases not matched to a gene: 7. The length of the CDR3 is 14 residues. Germline V lookup: CDR1 SGHAT, CDR2 FQNNGV. The CDR3 is CASSNGQGGSPLHF. The CDR3 coding sequence is TGTGCCAGCAGCAACGGACAGGGTGGGTCACCCCTCCACTTT. Looking up the rest from reference TRBV11-2 and TRBJ1-6 gives the full variable domain: EAGVAQSPRYKIIEKRQSVAFWCNPISGHATLYWYQQILGQGPKLLIQFQNNGVVDDSQLPKDRFSAERLKGVDSTLKIQPAKLEDSAVYLCASSNGQGGSPLHFGNGTRLTVT.

This chain connects TRBV5-1 to TRBJ2-7, with D uncertain. CDR1 and CDR2 from the germline V gene are SGHRS and YFSETQ. The CDR3 is 13 residues long. The germline V and J ends were trimmed by 2 bases and 2 bases, with 8 bases remaining between them. This CDR3 reads CASSFGSPYEQYF. The CDR3 DNA sequence: TGCGCCAGCAGCTTCGGGTCCCCCTACGAGCAGTACTTC.

The sample holds many counts of this clone. This sample includes further DNA sequences coding for the same CDR3. The chain is built from TRBV2 and TRBJ1-1, with D maybe TRBD1 (6 bases). The V gene's germline CDR1 is SNHLY and CDR2 FYNNEI. With 6 bases removed from V and 1 base from J, the gap between germline ends came to 12 bases. This CDR3 contains 14 residues. CDR3 sequence: CASSEQGWNTEAFF. For the CDR3, the DNA is TGTGCCAGCAGCGAACAGGGATGGAACACTGAAGCTTTCTTT.

The chain links TRBV6-5 to TRBJ2-7; the match to TRBD2 covers 8 bases. From germline, CDR1 is MNHEY and CDR2 SVGAGI. The CDR3 is 15 residues long. Trimming at V came to 0 bases and at J to 4 bases, leaving 5 bases not matched to a gene. The CDR3 bases are TGTGCCAGCAGTTACTCATTAGCGGGGTTTTACGAGCAGTACTTC. Translation gives CASSYSLAGFYEQYF.

This chain joins TRBV28 and TRBJ1-3, with 8 nucleotides matching TRBD1. Germline trimming cut 4 bases from V and 2 bases from J; bases unmatched to any gene: 4. Germline V gives CDR1 MDHEN, CDR2 SYDVKM. This CDR3 region has 15 residues. CDR3 sequence reads: CASSWQGAAGNTIYF. The DNA of the CDR3 is TGTGCCAGCAGTTGGCAGGGGGCGGCTGGAAACACCATATATTTT.

The V and J genes are TRBV5-1 and TRBJ2-7; 8 bases match TRBD1. The CDR3 runs 14 residues. Germline values: CDR1 SGHRS, CDR2 YFSETQ. Losses at the gene ends were 3 bases for V and 2 bases for J; bases not matched to a gene: 4. Here the CDR3 reads CASSSGTGPYEQYF. CDR3 bases: TGCGCCAGCAGCTCCGGGACAGGCCCCTACGAGCAGTACTTC.

The chain is built from TRBV13 and TRBJ2-5, with D maybe TRBD1 (6 bases). Germline V gene sequence: CDR1 PRHDT, CDR2 FYEKMQ (reference sequence). Trimming took 5 bases from V and 5 from J, leaving 18 bases between them. CDR3 length equals 15 residues. CDR3 region: CASSPRGQGRETQYF. The CDR3 nucleotides are TGTGCCAGCAGCCCTCGAGGGCAGGGGCGGGAGACCCAGTACTTC.

The rearrangement joins TRBV7-3 to TRBJ1-5; the D gene is possibly TRBD1 (5 bases). The CDR3 covers 13 residues. Germline V gene sequence: CDR1 SGHTA, CDR2 FQGTGA. The V end lost 2 bases, the J end lost 5 bases, and 7 bases lay between the germline ends. The CDR3 nucleotides are TGTGCCAGCAGCTTAGGGGGGGATCAGCCCCAGCATTTT. Translation gives CASSLGGDQPQHF.

The chain couples TRBV4-1 to TRBJ2-4, with TRBD2 matching 15 bases. Germline V gives CDR1 MGHRA, CDR2 YSYEKL. This CDR3 region has 18 residues. With 4 bases clipped from V and 1 base from J, the junction kept 5 bases outside the gene matches. The DNA of the CDR3 is TGCGCCAGCAGCCCGGGACTAGCGGGAGGCCTGGCCAAAAACATTCAGTACTTC. Its protein product is CASSPGLAGGLAKNIQYF.

The chain uses TRBV5-6 and TRBJ2-6; possibly TRBD2 for D (6 bases). This CDR3 spans 17 amino acids. The V gene's germline CDR1 is SGHDT and CDR2 YYEEEE. The V end was cut by 4 bases, the J end by 2 bases, with 16 bases between. The CDR3 DNA reads as TGTGCCAGCAGCCCCAGACTAGTGGGGCCTGGGGCCAACGTCCTGACTTTC. This codes for CASSPRLVGPGANVLTF.

The chain joins TRBV11-2 to TRBJ2-7; 8 nucleotides align to TRBD1. The germline V gene encodes CDR1 SGHAT and CDR2 FQNNGV. This CDR3 spans 15 amino acids. Germline trimming cut 4 bases from V and 2 bases from J; bases unmatched to any gene: 7. The chain's CDR3 is CASSSLRGRTYEQYF. The DNA of the CDR3 is TGTGCCAGCAGCTCCCTCAGGGGGCGCACCTACGAGCAGTACTTC.

The sample holds a few counts of this clone. The chain links TRBV27 to TRBJ2-7; the D gene is possibly TRBD2 (6 bases). V was cut by 0 bases and J by 8 bases, with 20 bases left in between. Germline V gene sequence: CDR1 MNHEY, CDR2 SMNVEV (reference sequence). The CDR3 totals 16 residues. Written as DNA, the CDR3 is TGTGCCAGCAGTTTATCGGAGGGCTCCTTGAAAAGCCAGCAGTACTTC. Its protein is CASSLSEGSLKSQQYF.

J is TRBJ2-5 and V is TRBV5-1; 7 bases map to TRBD2. Germline V gene data show CDR1 as SGHRS and CDR2 as YFSETQ. V lost 2 bases and J lost 4; bases outside the gene matches: 2. CDR3 size: 13 residues. The CDR3 protein is CASSFSGGETQYF. The CDR3 coding sequence is TGCGCCAGCAGCTTTTCGGGGGGAGAGACCCAGTACTTC. The full variable domain, rest sourced from reference TRBV5-1 and TRBJ2-5, is KAGVTQTPRYLIKTRGQQVTLSCSPISGHRSVSWYQQTPGQGLQFLFEYFSETQRNKGNFPGRFSGRQFSNSRSEMNVSTLELGDSALYLCASSFSGGETQYFGPGTRLLVL.

The genes are TRBV3-1 (or the pseudogene TRBV3-2) and TRBJ1-2, with D possibly TRBD1 on 5 matching bases. Germline lookup yields CDR1 LGHDT and CDR2 YNNKEL (reference sequence). The CDR3 contains 15 residues. The ends were cut back, 1 base at V and 4 bases at J, with 13 bases in the middle. CDR3 coding DNA: TGTGCCAGCAGCCAAGCAGGCAGGGCGTCCTATGGCTACACCTTC. Amino acids: CASSQAGRASYGYTF.

The chain couples TRBV27 to TRBJ2-5, with 13 positions matching TRBD2. With 2 bases clipped from V and 3 bases from J, the junction kept 15 bases outside the gene matches. The CDR3 has 20 residues. Germline V lookup: CDR1 MNHEY, CDR2 SMNVEV (reference sequence). CDR3 region: CASSLGAPGLAGSGEETQYF. Written as DNA, the CDR3 is TGTGCCAGCAGTTTAGGCGCCCCGGGACTAGCGGGATCTGGGGAAGAGACCCAGTACTTC.

The chain links TRBV2 to TRBJ2-2, with TRBD1 matching 7 bases. Losses at the gene ends were 5 bases for V and 6 bases for J; bases not matched to a gene: 9. Germline CDR1 SNHLY, CDR2 FYNNEI. This CDR3 is built from 15 residues. CDR3 bases: TGTGCCAGCAGTACCACCGCACAGGGGTCCGGGGAGCTGTTTTTT. Translated, it gives CASSTTAQGSGELFF.

V gene TRBV5-5 combines with J gene TRBJ2-3; 13 bases are shared with TRBD2. The CDR3 sequence is 16 residues long. Germline V CDR1 and CDR2: SGHKS, YYEKEE (reference sequence). V shed 5 bases, J shed 6 bases, and the junction held 9 bases outside the gene matches. The CDR3 DNA reads as TGTGCCAGCAGTTCTCGGACTAGCGGGAGTGCGGATACGCAGTATTTT. This encodes CASSSRTSGSADTQYF.

The chain employs TRBV6-5 and TRBJ2-3, with TRBD2 matching over 7 bases. V dropped 6 bases and J dropped 4; count of bases not matched to a gene: 4. Per the germline V gene, CDR1 is MNHEY and CDR2 is SVGAGI. The CDR3 spans 13 residues. DNA for the CDR3: TGTGCCAGCAGGAGGGAGGGCTCAGATACGCAGTATTTT. It translates to CASRREGSDTQYF.

V usage is TRBV4-1 and J usage is TRBJ2-7; maybe TRBD1 (5 bases). The CDR3 spans 14 residues. Looked up from germline, CDR1 is MGHRA and CDR2 is YSYEKL. The V end was cut by 3 bases, the J end by 3 bases, with 12 bases between. The CDR3 region is CASSQWAGNYEQYF. CDR3 nucleotides: TGCGCCAGCAGCCAGTGGGCAGGGAACTACGAGCAGTACTTC.